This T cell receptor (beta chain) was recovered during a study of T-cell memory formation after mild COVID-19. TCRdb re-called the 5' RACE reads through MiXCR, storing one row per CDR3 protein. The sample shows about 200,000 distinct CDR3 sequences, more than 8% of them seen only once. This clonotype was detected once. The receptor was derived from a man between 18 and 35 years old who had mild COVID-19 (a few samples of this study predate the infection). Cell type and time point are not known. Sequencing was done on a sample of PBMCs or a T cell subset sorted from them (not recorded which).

The CDR3 protein is CASSPYESDTQYF. In DNA, the CDR3 is TGCGCCAGTAGTCCTTACGAAAGTGATACGCAGTATTTT. This sequence joins TRBV5-1 and TRBJ2-3; D is undetermined. Trimming pared 8 bases from V and 6 bases from J, leaving 16 bases between. The CDR3 spans 13 residues. In germline, CDR1 is SGHRS, CDR2 YFSETQ.